This paragraph reports one T cell receptor beta chain. The antigen it binds to is not known. No base quality values were provided; no much bigger clone lies one nucleotide off. The data derive from a study of OX40 agonist ivuxolimab in advanced cancers. Concerning the study at large: Ivuxolimab was an agonistic, fully human IgG2 monoclonal antibody directed against OX40 (CD134), a costimulatory receptor. Three dose-escalation patients achieved partial responses, one with hepatocellular carcinoma and two with cutaneous melanoma. Intravenous ivuxolimab was administered to patients every 2 weeks at six dose levels: 0.01, 0.1, 0.3, 1.5, 3 and 10 mg/kg. Of the approximately 54 patients in dose escalation, some 20 had hepatocellular carcinoma, approximately 15 had melanoma, 9 had renal cell carcinoma and 9 had head and neck cancer. The paper reports the monotherapy dose-escalation portion (N ≈ 50 patients) of the phase I ivuxolimab trial. The point of sequencing TCRbeta in the periphery was to test whether ivuxolimab changed TCR sequence diversity and drove clonal T-cell expansion. In the dose-escalation cohort, more than 75% of patients were male, and the mean age was roughly 60 years, with a range of about 20 to 90. Prior anti-PD-1, anti-PD-L1 or anti-CTLA-4 therapy was permitted, and 30% to 50% of dose-escalation patients had received checkpoint inhibitors. General study outcomes and caveats: Low levels of normalized T-cell clonal expansion were also seen in some nonresponding patients. Partial responders in the 0.1-3.0 mg/kg groups had among the lowest normalized peripheral clonal expansion, especially among CD8+ T cells. The antigen specificity of the clonally expanded peripheral T cells was not determined. After ivuxolimab, CD8+ T cells had more expanded clones than CD4+ T cells on average. At doses from 0.1 to 3.0 mg/kg, clonal expansion was seen in both CD4+ and CD8+ blood T cells between baseline and week 6.

For sequencing of the TCRbeta CDR3 region, genomic DNA was extracted from the sorted cells. TCRbeta CDR3 regions were sequenced using the immunoSEQ Assay. Imported from immuneACCESS, the table was reduced by TCRdb to in-frame sequences with V and J called. These copies leave out some clones; in studies compared against another copy, an unresolved V gene accounts for under half, and the cause of the remainder is not known. The sample has 35,000 to 45,000 clones on record, 80% to 90% of them singletons. The ten largest account for approximately 33% of the sample. The trial excluded patients who had a history of autoimmune disease or who were on systemic immunosuppression. Peripheral blood for TCR sequencing was drawn from every dose cohort at baseline, at cycle 4 day 1 and at cycle 7 day 1. The samples were drawn from a first-in-human, open-label, multicenter phase I dose-escalation trial of ivuxolimab. Adults with locally advanced or metastatic head and neck squamous cell, hepatocellular, melanoma or renal cell carcinoma were enrolled in the trial. Before TCR sequencing, CD4+ and CD8+ T cells were separately sorted from peripheral blood.

Sample: CD4+ or CD8+ T cells sorted from blood, taken in a trial of the OX40 agonist ivuxolimab. The TCR was taken from an adult with an advanced solid tumor such as melanoma, head and neck, liver or kidney cancer.

This receptor carries the CDR3 CASSQDFVGNYGYTF. The sequence in DNA is TGCGCCAGCAGCCAAGATTTTGTCGGTAACTATGGCTACACCTTC. The V and J genes are TRBV4-1 and TRBJ1-2; the D gene assignment is ambiguous. Trimming takes 0 bases from V and 1 base from J, and the germline ends sit 9 bases apart. The CDR3 holds 15 amino acids from the cysteine to the phenylalanine. The CDR3 DNA has 45 bases and is translated from base 1. Taken from the germline V gene, the CDR1 and CDR2 loops are MGHRA and YSYEKL.